Detailed here is one T cell receptor (beta chain). This specimen belongs to a study of response to subunit inactivated influenza vaccine. Using its own MiXCR run on the RT-PCR reads, TCRdb lists one record per CDR3 protein. The data contain about 520,000 distinct CDR3 sequences, around 7.9% of them singletons. The starting material was PBMCs from blood, obtained around 25 months after vaccination. The sequence was obtained from a man aged 45-69 years who received an inactivated influenza vaccine.

The CDR3 is CASSLLKQDSDTQYF. For the CDR3, the DNA is TGCGCCAGCAGCTTGTTGAAACAGGACTCAGATACGCAGTATTTT. The genes are TRBV5-1 and TRBJ2-3; D may match TRBD1 or TRBD2 (5 bases each). The CDR3 covers 15 residues. CDR1 is SGHRS and CDR2 is YFSETQ in the germline V gene. V lost 1 base and J lost 4, with 13 bases in between.